These 4 T cell receptor beta chains were all obtained from the same sample, sequenced in a study of shared clonotypes between healthy human individuals. Naive CD8 cells were CD45RO-negative, positively selected for CCR7, excluding terminally differentiated effector memory CD45RA+ cells. Only in-frame clones appear in the TCRdb table, and some are missing; sequencing was by immunoSEQ multiplex PCR. Of about 700,000 clones listed, 92% are singletons. Sequenced: naive CD8+ T cells sorted from blood. These receptors all stem from a man younger than 40 in good health.

This clone was counted between two and nine times. Other nucleotide sequences from this sample produce the same CDR3. The chain recombines TRBV27 with TRBJ2-5; a weak D match, TRBD2 (6 bases). CDR1 and CDR2 from the germline V gene are MNHEY and SMNVEV (reference sequence). This CDR3 is 14 amino acids long. Deletions cut 1 base from V and 3 bases from J, with 9 bases between. CDR3 nucleotide sequence: TGTGCCAGCAGTTTATTGGGGGAGGAAGAGACCCAGTACTTC. It is translated as CASSLLGEEETQYF.

The chain carries TRBV14 and TRBJ2-2; 13 bases fit TRBD2. V lost 5 bases to trimming and J lost 9 bases; unmatched junction nucleotides: 6. Per germline, CDR1 SGHDN and CDR2 FVKESK. The CDR3 is 15 amino acids. Here the CDR3 DNA reads TGTGCCAGCAGCGAGAGGACTAGCGGGAGCCGGGAGCTGTTTTTT. Protein product: CASSERTSGSRELFF. The full variable domain, its missing parts supplied by reference TRBV14 and TRBJ2-2, is EAGVTQFPSHSVIEKGQTVTLRCDPISGHDNLYWYRRVMGKEIKFLLHFVKESKQDESGMPNNRFLAERTGGTYSTLKVQPAELEDSGVYFCASSERTSGSRELFFGEGSRLTVL.

This rearrangement joins TRBV7-9 to TRBJ2-7; 7 nucleotides align to TRBD2. J lost 2 bases, V lost 8 bases, and 6 bases had no gene match. The CDR3 has 13 residues. Germline CDR1 is SEHNR and CDR2 is FQNEAQ (reference sequence). CDR3 bases: TGTGCCAGCTGGGGGGGTGGGGCCTACGAGCAGTACTTC. Protein: CASWGGGAYEQYF.

Note on this clone: This specimen includes other DNA sequences encoding the same CDR3. The V and J genes are TRBV2 and TRBJ2-7, with D perhaps matching TRBD2 (6 bases). There are 10 residues in the CDR3. The V gene lost 6 bases and the J gene lost 6 bases, with 6 bases spanning the gap. Germline V CDR1 and CDR2: SNHLY, FYNNEI. This CDR3 is CASSGSEQYF. CDR3 sequence (DNA): TGTGCCAGCAGCGGGAGCGAGCAGTACTTC.